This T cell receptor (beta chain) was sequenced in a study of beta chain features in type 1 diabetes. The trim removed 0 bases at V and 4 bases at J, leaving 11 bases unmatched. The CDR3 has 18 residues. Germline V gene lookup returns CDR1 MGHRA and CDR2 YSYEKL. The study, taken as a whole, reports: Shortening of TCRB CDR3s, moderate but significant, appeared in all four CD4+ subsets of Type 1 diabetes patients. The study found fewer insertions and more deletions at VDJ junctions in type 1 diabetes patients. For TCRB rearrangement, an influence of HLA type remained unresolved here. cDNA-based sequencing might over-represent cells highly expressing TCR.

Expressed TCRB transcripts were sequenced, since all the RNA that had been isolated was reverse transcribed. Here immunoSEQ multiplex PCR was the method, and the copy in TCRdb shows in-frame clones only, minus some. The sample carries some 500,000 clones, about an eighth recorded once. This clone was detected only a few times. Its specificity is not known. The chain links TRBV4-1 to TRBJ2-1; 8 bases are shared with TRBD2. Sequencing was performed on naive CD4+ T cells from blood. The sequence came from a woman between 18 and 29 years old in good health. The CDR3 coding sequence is TGCGCCAGCAGCCAAGAAGGCAGAAGCGGGAGTTGGTACAATGAGCAGTTCTTC. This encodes CASSQEGRSGSWYNEQFF.